These T cell receptor beta chains were read from a single sample in a study of OX40 agonist ivuxolimab in advanced cancers. The repertoire was sequenced with immunoSEQ multiplex PCR; TCRdb's copy has only in-frame clones and lacks some. The table has nearly 70,000 clones, about 85% seen once. The material sequenced was CD4+ or CD8+ T cells sorted from blood, taken in a trial of the OX40 agonist ivuxolimab. These receptors were taken from an adult with an advanced solid tumor such as melanoma, head and neck, liver or kidney cancer. The CDR3 runs from the conserved cysteine through the conserved F or W. Fields, in order: D gene, V gene, clone size, J gene, CDR3 protein, CDR3 DNA. A D gene is named only where the DNA matches it firmly. The size field is filled for only some rows; it gives once, few, many or a size class.

d_call: -; v_call: TRBV15; clone_size: few; j_call: TRBJ2-7; cdr3_aa: CATSRGLVQSYEQYF; cdr3_nt: TGTGCCACCAGCAGAGGATTGGTACAGTCCTACGAGCAGTACTTC
d_call: TRBD2; v_call: TRBV5-4; clone_size: -; j_call: TRBJ2-3; cdr3_aa: CASSSGTSGRTSTDTQYF; cdr3_nt: TGTGCCAGCAGCTCCGGGACTAGCGGGAGGACTAGCACAGATACGCAGTATTTT
d_call: -; v_call: TRBV5-1; clone_size: -; j_call: TRBJ2-7; cdr3_aa: CASSTGNSYEQYF; cdr3_nt: TGCGCCAGCAGCACGGGAAATTCCTACGAGCAGTACTTC
d_call: -; v_call: TRBV5-1; clone_size: once; j_call: TRBJ2-2; cdr3_aa: CASRPIISGSAGELFF; cdr3_nt: TGCGCCAGCAGACCGATTATCTCAGGGTCAGCCGGGGAGCTGTTTTTT
d_call: TRBD1; v_call: TRBV7-3; clone_size: -; j_call: TRBJ2-7; cdr3_aa: CASSLSTGPSYEQYF; cdr3_nt: TGTGCCAGCAGCCTATCGACAGGGCCCTCCTACGAGCAGTACTTC
d_call: TRBD1; v_call: TRBV5-1; clone_size: -; j_call: TRBJ2-1; cdr3_aa: CASRGQGAYNEQFF; cdr3_nt: TGCGCCAGCAGGGGACAGGGTGCCTACAATGAGCAGTTCTTC
d_call: -; v_call: TRBV30; clone_size: -; j_call: TRBJ2-7; cdr3_aa: CAWSNDRSYEQYF; cdr3_nt: TGTGCCTGGAGTAACGACCGAAGTTACGAGCAGTACTTC
d_call: -; v_call: TRBV30; clone_size: -; j_call: TRBJ1-5; cdr3_aa: CAWSGKGNSNQPQHF; cdr3_nt: TGTGCCTGGAGTGGAAAGGGGAATAGCAATCAGCCCCAGCATTTT
d_call: -; v_call: TRBV10-3; clone_size: -; j_call: TRBJ1-2; cdr3_aa: CAHREENYGYTF; cdr3_nt: TGTGCTCACCGCGAGGAGAACTATGGCTACACCTTC
d_call: -; v_call: TRBV27; clone_size: -; j_call: TRBJ1-5; cdr3_aa: CASSYGGGQPQHF; cdr3_nt: TGTGCCAGCAGTTATGGGGGGGGTCAGCCCCAGCATTTT
d_call: -; v_call: TRBV7-8; clone_size: -; j_call: TRBJ1-6; cdr3_aa: CASSWTANSPLHF; cdr3_nt: TGTGCCAGCAGCTGGACAGCGAATTCACCCCTCCACTTT
d_call: -; v_call: TRBV5-1; clone_size: once; j_call: TRBJ2-4; cdr3_aa: CATGDPPGNIQYF; cdr3_nt: TGCGCCACCGGGGACCCCCCGGGGAACATTCAGTACTTC
d_call: TRBD2; v_call: TRBV10-3; clone_size: -; j_call: TRBJ2-2; cdr3_aa: CAIRSGGGTGELFF; cdr3_nt: TGTGCCATCAGATCGGGGGGAGGAACCGGGGAGCTGTTTTTT
d_call: -; v_call: TRBV5-4; clone_size: -; j_call: TRBJ1-3; cdr3_aa: CASSPRRVGTGNTIYF; cdr3_nt: TGTGCCAGCAGCCCCCGTAGGGTGGGTACTGGAAACACCATATATTTT
d_call: -; v_call: TRBV7-2; clone_size: -; j_call: TRBJ1-6; cdr3_aa: CASSLGGASNSPLHF; cdr3_nt: TGTGCCAGCAGCTTAGGAGGGGCTTCCAATTCACCCCTCCACTTT
d_call: -; v_call: TRBV4-1; clone_size: -; j_call: TRBJ1-2; cdr3_aa: CASSQDQPGNYGYTF; cdr3_nt: TGCGCCAGCAGCCAAGATCAGCCGGGAAACTATGGCTACACCTTC
d_call: -; v_call: TRBV4-3; clone_size: once; j_call: TRBJ1-2; cdr3_aa: CASSQEEQALYYGYTF; cdr3_nt: TGCGCCAGCAGCCAAGAGGAACAGGCATTATACTATGGCTACACCTTC
d_call: -; v_call: TRBV27; clone_size: -; j_call: TRBJ2-7; cdr3_aa: CASSPSRREFSYEQYF; cdr3_nt: TGTGCCAGCAGTCCGTCACGACGGGAGTTCTCCTACGAGCAGTACTTC
d_call: TRBD1; v_call: TRBV6-6; clone_size: -; j_call: TRBJ1-2; cdr3_aa: CASSYTGESYGYTF; cdr3_nt: TGTGCCAGCAGTTACACAGGGGAATCCTATGGCTACACCTTC
d_call: TRBD1; v_call: TRBV10-2; clone_size: once; j_call: TRBJ1-1; cdr3_aa: CASRDRGRITEAFF; cdr3_nt: TGCGCCAGCAGAGACAGGGGGCGAATCACTGAAGCTTTCTTT
d_call: TRBD1; v_call: TRBV25-1; clone_size: -; j_call: TRBJ1-1; cdr3_aa: CASSEFSRTGGLGTEAFF; cdr3_nt: TGTGCCAGCAGTGAATTTAGTCGGACAGGGGGCTTGGGCACTGAAGCTTTCTTT
d_call: -; v_call: TRBV2; clone_size: -; j_call: TRBJ1-3; cdr3_aa: CASTPGGGTSSGNTIYF; cdr3_nt: TGTGCCAGCACTCCCGGGGGGGGCACCAGCTCTGGAAACACCATATATTTT
d_call: -; v_call: TRBV30; clone_size: -; j_call: TRBJ1-2; cdr3_aa: CAWSSGVREGYTF; cdr3_nt: TGTGCCTGGAGTTCGGGGGTTCGAGAGGGCTACACCTTC
d_call: TRBD2; v_call: TRBV7-3; clone_size: -; j_call: TRBJ2-1; cdr3_aa: CASSQWASGSSHEQFF; cdr3_nt: TGTGCCAGCAGTCAGTGGGCTAGCGGGAGTTCTCATGAGCAGTTCTTC
d_call: TRBD1; v_call: TRBV18; clone_size: -; j_call: TRBJ1-1; cdr3_aa: CASSPQGTGSNTEAFF; cdr3_nt: TGTGCCAGCTCACCACAGGGGACAGGGAGTAACACTGAAGCTTTCTTT
d_call: -; v_call: TRBV5-1; clone_size: few; j_call: TRBJ2-5; cdr3_aa: CASSRKLYETQYF; cdr3_nt: TGCGCCAGCAGCAGAAAACTATATGAGACCCAGTACTTC
d_call: -; v_call: TRBV15; clone_size: -; j_call: TRBJ1-1; cdr3_aa: CATSRRGEAFF; cdr3_nt: TGTGCCACCAGCAGGCGGGGTGAAGCTTTCTTT
d_call: -; v_call: TRBV5-1; clone_size: -; j_call: TRBJ2-7; cdr3_aa: CASSIMRGDGEQHF; cdr3_nt: TGCGCCAGCAGCATCATGCGGGGAGACGGGGAGCAGCACTTC
d_call: -; v_call: TRBV6-6; clone_size: -; j_call: TRBJ1-2; cdr3_aa: CASRHGYLTRGYTF; cdr3_nt: TGTGCCAGCAGGCATGGATATCTGACTCGGGGCTACACCTTC
d_call: -; v_call: TRBV5-1; clone_size: -; j_call: TRBJ1-1; cdr3_aa: CASSLTYMNTEAFF; cdr3_nt: TGCGCCAGCAGCTTGACGTACATGAACACTGAAGCTTTCTTT
d_call: TRBD1; v_call: TRBV9; clone_size: -; j_call: TRBJ2-2; cdr3_aa: CASSVLGTGGFGELFF; cdr3_nt: TGTGCCAGCAGCGTATTAGGGACAGGGGGCTTCGGGGAGCTGTTTTTT
d_call: TRBD1; v_call: TRBV5-4; clone_size: -; j_call: TRBJ2-7; cdr3_aa: CAGSPGIGQGPSYEQYF; cdr3_nt: TGTGCCGGCAGCCCTGGAATTGGACAGGGCCCGTCCTACGAGCAGTACTTC
d_call: TRBD1; v_call: TRBV5-4; clone_size: -; j_call: TRBJ2-7; cdr3_aa: CASSWDRDYEQYF; cdr3_nt: TGTGCCAGCAGCTGGGACAGGGACTACGAGCAGTACTTC
d_call: -; v_call: TRBV19; clone_size: -; j_call: TRBJ1-4; cdr3_aa: CASNGGAANEKLFF; cdr3_nt: TGTGCCAGTAATGGGGGCGCGGCTAATGAAAAACTGTTTTTT
d_call: -; v_call: TRBV6-1; clone_size: -; j_call: TRBJ1-2; cdr3_aa: CASRNDFQNGYTF; cdr3_nt: TGTGCCAGCAGGAACGACTTCCAGAATGGCTACACCTTC
d_call: TRBD1; v_call: TRBV15; clone_size: few; j_call: TRBJ1-5; cdr3_aa: CATSSRGQGSKNSNQPQHF; cdr3_nt: TGTGCCACCAGCAGCCGCGGACAGGGTTCGAAAAATAGCAATCAGCCCCAGCATTTT
d_call: -; v_call: TRBV7-2; clone_size: -; j_call: TRBJ2-3; cdr3_aa: CASSLGGLITDTQYF; cdr3_nt: TGTGCCAGCAGCTTGGGGGGCCTTATCACAGATACGCAGTATTTT
d_call: -; v_call: TRBV9; clone_size: once; j_call: TRBJ1-3; cdr3_aa: CASSVRGERNTIYF; cdr3_nt: TGTGCCAGCAGCGTAAGAGGGGAGAGAAACACCATATATTTT
d_call: TRBD1; v_call: TRBV4-1; clone_size: -; j_call: TRBJ2-3; cdr3_aa: CASSRDRVVVKPSTDTQYF; cdr3_nt: TGCGCCAGCAGCCGGGACAGGGTGGTAGTCAAACCTAGCACAGATACGCAGTATTTT
d_call: TRBD1; v_call: TRBV5-4; clone_size: -; j_call: TRBJ2-3; cdr3_aa: CASSSPRGQGSTDTQYF; cdr3_nt: TGTGCCAGCAGCTCCCCTCGGGGACAGGGGAGCACAGATACGCAGTATTTT
d_call: TRBD2; v_call: TRBV19; clone_size: -; j_call: TRBJ2-7; cdr3_aa: CASSIDGGDEQYF; cdr3_nt: TGTGCCAGTAGTATCGACGGGGGGGACGAGCAGTACTTC
d_call: -; v_call: TRBV6-5; clone_size: -; j_call: TRBJ1-1; cdr3_aa: CASSYLSGWNTEAFF; cdr3_nt: TGTGCCAGCAGTTACTTGTCAGGGTGGAACACTGAAGCTTTCTTT
d_call: TRBD2; v_call: TRBV5-1; clone_size: -; j_call: TRBJ2-3; cdr3_aa: CASSFTGLAGGRADTQYF; cdr3_nt: TGCGCCAGCAGCTTTACAGGACTAGCGGGAGGTCGCGCAGATACGCAGTATTTT
d_call: -; v_call: TRBV19; clone_size: -; j_call: TRBJ2-3; cdr3_aa: CASSMPFYTDTQYF; cdr3_nt: TGTGCCAGTAGTATGCCCTTCTACACAGATACGCAGTATTTT
d_call: -; v_call: TRBV18; clone_size: -; j_call: TRBJ2-7; cdr3_aa: CASSRGGSYEQYF; cdr3_nt: TGTGCCAGCTCGAGGGGGGGATCCTACGAGCAGTACTTC
d_call: -; v_call: TRBV27; clone_size: -; j_call: TRBJ2-7; cdr3_aa: CASSPRSGVAPYEQYF; cdr3_nt: TGTGCCAGCAGTCCACGATCAGGGGTTGCCCCCTACGAGCAGTACTTC
d_call: -; v_call: TRBV9; clone_size: -; j_call: TRBJ1-1; cdr3_aa: CASSVVIKATEAFF; cdr3_nt: TGTGCCAGCAGCGTAGTCATAAAGGCCACTGAAGCTTTCTTT
d_call: -; v_call: TRBV7-9; clone_size: -; j_call: TRBJ1-2; cdr3_aa: CASSSPLTDYGYTF; cdr3_nt: TGTGCCAGCAGCTCCCCCTTAACGGACTATGGCTACACCTTC
d_call: TRBD1; v_call: TRBV19; clone_size: few; j_call: TRBJ1-5; cdr3_aa: CASSISRQGGGLSQPQHF; cdr3_nt: TGTGCCAGTAGTATATCCCGACAGGGGGGTGGATTGAGTCAGCCCCAGCATTTT
d_call: TRBD1; v_call: TRBV10-2; clone_size: -; j_call: TRBJ1-5; cdr3_aa: CASSETGGSDQPQHF; cdr3_nt: TGCGCCAGCAGTGAGACAGGGGGAAGTGATCAGCCCCAGCATTTT
d_call: -; v_call: TRBV19; clone_size: few; j_call: TRBJ1-1; cdr3_aa: CASSMAGMNTEAFF; cdr3_nt: TGTGCCAGTAGTATGGCGGGGATGAACACTGAAGCTTTCTTT
d_call: TRBD1; v_call: TRBV7-9; clone_size: -; j_call: TRBJ1-2; cdr3_aa: CASSWDSGGYTF; cdr3_nt: TGTGCCAGCAGCTGGGACAGTGGGGGCTACACCTTC
d_call: -; v_call: TRBV5-1; clone_size: -; j_call: TRBJ2-2; cdr3_aa: CASSPGLSGAGELFF; cdr3_nt: TGCGCCAGCAGCCCCGGTTTGTCCGGGGCCGGGGAGCTGTTTTTT
d_call: -; v_call: TRBV7-3; clone_size: -; j_call: TRBJ2-2; cdr3_aa: CASSSMGPAGELFF; cdr3_nt: TGTGCCAGCAGCTCCATGGGCCCCGCGGGGGAGCTGTTTTTT
d_call: -; v_call: TRBV19; clone_size: -; j_call: TRBJ2-5; cdr3_aa: CASSITAGGTQETQYF; cdr3_nt: TGTGCCAGTAGCATCACCGCTGGGGGCACGCAAGAGACCCAGTACTTC
d_call: -; v_call: TRBV5-1; clone_size: -; j_call: TRBJ1-3; cdr3_aa: CASSRDEEGGNTIYF; cdr3_nt: TGCGCCAGCAGCCGGGACGAGGAGGGTGGAAACACCATATATTTT
d_call: -; v_call: TRBV5-1; clone_size: -; j_call: TRBJ1-1; cdr3_aa: CASSLPDTEAFF; cdr3_nt: TGCGCCAGCAGCTTGCCGGACACTGAAGCTTTCTTT
d_call: -; v_call: TRBV6-1; clone_size: -; j_call: TRBJ1-1; cdr3_aa: CASSRGADTEAFF; cdr3_nt: TGTGCCAGCAGCAGGGGCGCGGACACTGAAGCTTTCTTT
d_call: -; v_call: TRBV30; clone_size: -; j_call: TRBJ2-1; cdr3_aa: CAWSRGPSSYNEQFF; cdr3_nt: TGTGCCTGGAGTCGGGGACCCAGCTCCTACAATGAGCAGTTCTTC